This TCR beta chain was recorded in a study of blood T cell repertoires in COVID-19. The CDR3 covers 12 residues. Germline V gene sequence: CDR1 GTSNPN, CDR2 SVGIG (reference sequence). Trimming shortened V by 7 bases and J by 0 bases, and 10 bases separated the two germline ends. Seattle patient enrollment occurred during active infection, with longitudinal follow-up thereafter. Method: immunoSEQ multiplex PCR; TCRdb's copy keeps in-frame clones and lacks some. The table records a few hundred thousand clones, about 91% of them present only once. This clonotype was obtained from a woman aged 45 to 65 with COVID-19, enrolled during active disease. The sample comprised peripheral blood. This sequence joins TRBV30 and TRBJ2-7, with D perhaps matching TRBD1 (6 bases). In nucleotides, the CDR3 is TGTGCCTCAGACAGGTCCTCCTACGAGCAGTACTTC. Its protein is CASDRSSYEQYF.